This record concerns one TCR beta chain sequence. The antigen remains undetermined. This entry is derived from a study of graft-versus-host responses after intestinal transplantation. In germline, CDR1 is KGHSH, CDR2 LQKENI. This CDR3 is built from 15 residues. J lost 4 bases, V lost 5 bases, and 11 bases had no gene match. Generated by immunoSEQ multiplex PCR, the TCRdb table keeps only in-frame clones and is missing some. The data hold roughly 75,000 clones, with about nine tenths observed a single time. This clonotype originated in a human donor who received an intestinal transplant. Material: unstimulated CD4+ T cells sorted from spleen or lymph node cells, obtained before intestinal transplant. The V and J genes are TRBV18 and TRBJ2-7, with TRBD2 matching 7 bases. The DNA of the CDR3 is TGTGCCAGCTCAGCCACTCGGGGAGGGCCGTACGAGCAGTACTTC. Encoded protein: CASSATRGGPYEQYF.